This T cell receptor (beta chain) is from a study of OX40 agonist ivuxolimab in advanced cancers. About the research overall: A male proportion of under 90% was recorded, with mean age around 62 years and range roughly 23 to 79.

Sampled blood was obtained at baseline, cycle 4 day 1, and cycle 7 day 1. V shed 5 bases and J 2 bases; nucleotides not matched to a gene: 4. The V gene's germline CDR1 is SGHTA and CDR2 FQGNSA. The CDR3 is 14 amino acids. Measured with immunoSEQ multiplex PCR; TCRdb has only the in-frame clones, and not every one. The profile shows 84,000 or so clones, more than 75% of them singletons. Sequenced here: CD4+ or CD8+ T cells sorted from blood, sampled in a trial of the OX40 agonist ivuxolimab. This chain uses TRBV7-2 with TRBJ2-5; 8 bases are a match to TRBD2. The TCR comes from an adult with an advanced solid tumor such as melanoma, head and neck, liver or kidney cancer. The CDR3 spells CASSQGLDQETQYF. The DNA for the CDR3 is TGTGCCAGCAGCCAGGGACTAGATCAAGAGACCCAGTACTTC. Combining the CDR3 with reference TRBV7-2 and TRBJ2-5 gives the whole variable domain GAGVSQSPSNKVTEKGKDVELRCDPISGHTALYWYRQSLGQGLEFLIYFQGNSAPDKSGLPSDRFSAERTGGSVSTLTIQRTQQEDSAVYLCASSQGLDQETQYFGPGTRLLVL.